This T cell receptor beta chain is drawn from a study of molecular identifiers for immune sequencing clone quantification. Comment on this clonotype: A read error may be the cause here, since a much bigger clone is one base away. The conserved phenylalanine or tryptophan normally closing the CDR3 is absent here, so this likely arose from a read error.

The CDR3 runs to 13 residues. Germline values: CDR1 MNHEY, CDR2 SVGAGI. Trimming shortened V by 6 bases and J by 5 bases, and 13 bases separated the two germline ends. TCRdb recomputed calls from the PCR reads with MiXCR, one row per CDR3 protein. This sample has under 800,000 distinct CDR3 sequences, with less than 30% found just once. The sequence was collected from a human donor in good health. Some libraries in this study had Jurkat cell RNA spiked in. V and J are TRBV6-5 and TRBJ2-5, with a possible D match to TRBD2 (6 bases). The sample taken for sequencing was naive CD8+ T cells from blood, with Jurkat cell RNA spiked in. Specified subset: FACS-sorted CD8+CD4-CCR7+CD45RA+ naive T cells. The CDR3 DNA is TGTGCCAGCAGCTCGCGGGGTTGGGAGACCCAGTACCTC. Protein sequence: CASSSRGWETQYL.